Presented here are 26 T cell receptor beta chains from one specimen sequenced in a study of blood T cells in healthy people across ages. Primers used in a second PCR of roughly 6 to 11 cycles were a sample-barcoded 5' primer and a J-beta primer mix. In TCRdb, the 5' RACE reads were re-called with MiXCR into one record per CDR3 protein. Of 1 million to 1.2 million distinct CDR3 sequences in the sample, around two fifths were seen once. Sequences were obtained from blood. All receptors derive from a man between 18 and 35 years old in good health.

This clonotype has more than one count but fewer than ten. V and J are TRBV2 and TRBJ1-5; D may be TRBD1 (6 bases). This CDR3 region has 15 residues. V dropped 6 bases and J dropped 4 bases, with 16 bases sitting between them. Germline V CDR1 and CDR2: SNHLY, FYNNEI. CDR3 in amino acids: CASSRYRVGNQPQHF. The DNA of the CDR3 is TGTGCCAGCAGCCGGTACAGGGTCGGTAATCAGCCCCAGCATTTT.

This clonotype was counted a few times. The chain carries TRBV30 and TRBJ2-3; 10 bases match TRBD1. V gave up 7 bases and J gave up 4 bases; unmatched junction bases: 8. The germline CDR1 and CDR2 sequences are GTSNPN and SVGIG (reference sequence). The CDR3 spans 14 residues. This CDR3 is CALRQGASADTQYF. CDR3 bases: TGTGCCTTACGACAGGGGGCGAGTGCAGATACGCAGTATTTT.

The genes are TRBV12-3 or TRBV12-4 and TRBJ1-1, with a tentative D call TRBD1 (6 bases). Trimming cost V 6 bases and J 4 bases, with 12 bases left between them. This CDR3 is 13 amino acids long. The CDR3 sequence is CASRAGVGTEAFF. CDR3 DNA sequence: TGTGCCAGCAGGGCAGGGGTGGGCACTGAAGCTTTCTTT.

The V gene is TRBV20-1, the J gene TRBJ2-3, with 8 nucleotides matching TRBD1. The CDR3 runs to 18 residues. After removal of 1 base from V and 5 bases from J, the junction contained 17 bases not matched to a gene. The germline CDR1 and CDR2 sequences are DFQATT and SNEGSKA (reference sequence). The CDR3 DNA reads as TGCAGTGCTAGAGGGTGGCAGGGTGACAGGGGTTATGGAGATACGCAGTATTTT. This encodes CSARGWQGDRGYGDTQYF.

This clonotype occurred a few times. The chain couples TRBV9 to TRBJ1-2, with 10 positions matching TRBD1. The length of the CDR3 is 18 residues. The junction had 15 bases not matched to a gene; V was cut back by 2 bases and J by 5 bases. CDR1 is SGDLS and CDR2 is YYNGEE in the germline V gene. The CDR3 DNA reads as TGTGCCAGCAGCGTGACCGGGACAGGGGTTTGGGGATCGTATGGCTACACCTTC. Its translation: CASSVTGTGVWGSYGYTF.

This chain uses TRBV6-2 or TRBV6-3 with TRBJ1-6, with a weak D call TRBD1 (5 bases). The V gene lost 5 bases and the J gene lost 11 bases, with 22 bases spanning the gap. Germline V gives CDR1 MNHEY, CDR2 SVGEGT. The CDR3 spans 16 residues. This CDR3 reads CASSPPPYRFSTPLHF. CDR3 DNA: TGTGCCAGCAGTCCACCCCCTTACAGGTTTTCGACACCCCTCCACTTT.

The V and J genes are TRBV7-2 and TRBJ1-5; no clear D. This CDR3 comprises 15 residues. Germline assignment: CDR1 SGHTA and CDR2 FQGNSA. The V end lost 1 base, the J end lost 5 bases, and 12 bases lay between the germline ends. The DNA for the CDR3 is TGTGCCAGCAGCTTAGAACCGGGTAGATATCAGCCCCAGCATTTT. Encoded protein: CASSLEPGRYQPQHF.

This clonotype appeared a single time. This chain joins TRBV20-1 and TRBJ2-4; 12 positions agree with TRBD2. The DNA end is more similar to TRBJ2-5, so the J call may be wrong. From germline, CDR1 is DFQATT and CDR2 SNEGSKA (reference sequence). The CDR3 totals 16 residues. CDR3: CSAPYRLAGGRETQYF. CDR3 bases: TGCAGTGCTCCGTATCGGCTAGCGGGGGGGCGAGAGACCCAGTACTTC.

CDR3 nucleotide sequence: TGTGCCAGCTCACCGAACGACGGGAGCTCCTATAATTCACCCCTCCACTTT. Protein: CASSPNDGSSYNSPLHF. The rearrangement links TRBV18 to TRBJ1-6; no reliable D call. Germline CDR1 is KGHSH and CDR2 is LQKENI. Between the trimmed V and J ends, which lost 3 bases and 0 bases, there was a span of 12 bases. The CDR3 sequence is 17 residues long.

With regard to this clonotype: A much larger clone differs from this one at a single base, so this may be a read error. CDR3 coding DNA: TGTGTCAGCAGCCAGGACAGGTCCTCTGGAAACACCATATATTTT. It yields the protein CVSSQDRSSGNTIYF. The chain combines TRBV4-2 with TRBJ1-3; 7 nucleotides agree with TRBD1. The germline CDR1 and CDR2 sequences are LGHNA and YNFKEQ. This CDR3 region has 15 residues.

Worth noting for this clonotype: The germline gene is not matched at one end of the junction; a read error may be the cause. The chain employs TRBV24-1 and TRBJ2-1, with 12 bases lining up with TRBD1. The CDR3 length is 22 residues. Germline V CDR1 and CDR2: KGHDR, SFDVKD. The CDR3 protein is CATSDFTRDRGLKGGLYNAQFF. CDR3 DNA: TGTGCCACCAGTGATTTTACCCGGGACAGGGGGCTCAAGGGGGGTTTATACAATGCGCAGTTCTTC.

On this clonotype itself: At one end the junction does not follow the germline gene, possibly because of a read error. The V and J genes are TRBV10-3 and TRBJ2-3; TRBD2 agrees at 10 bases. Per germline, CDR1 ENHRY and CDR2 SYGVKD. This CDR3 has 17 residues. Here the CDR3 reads CAISKSSSGGITDTQYF. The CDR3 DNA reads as TGCGCCATCAGTAAGTCTTCTAGCGGGGGAATTACAGATACGCAGTATTTT.

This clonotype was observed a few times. CDR3 in amino acids: CASTQETGPNYGYTF. CDR3 nucleotide sequence: TGTGCCAGCACCCAGGAGACAGGCCCTAACTATGGCTACACCTTC. The chain employs TRBV2 and TRBJ1-2; D possibly corresponds to TRBD1 (6 bases). The CDR3 extends over 15 amino acids. Trimming took off 7 bases at V and 0 bases at J, with 15 bases between the two ends. Germline-derived CDR1 and CDR2 are SNHLY and FYNNEI.

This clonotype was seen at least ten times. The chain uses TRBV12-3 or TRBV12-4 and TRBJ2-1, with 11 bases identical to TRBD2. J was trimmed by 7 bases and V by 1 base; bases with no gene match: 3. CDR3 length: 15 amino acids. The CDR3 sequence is CASSLGLAGGNEQFF. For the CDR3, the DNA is TGTGCCAGCAGTTTAGGTCTAGCGGGGGGTAATGAGCAGTTCTTC.

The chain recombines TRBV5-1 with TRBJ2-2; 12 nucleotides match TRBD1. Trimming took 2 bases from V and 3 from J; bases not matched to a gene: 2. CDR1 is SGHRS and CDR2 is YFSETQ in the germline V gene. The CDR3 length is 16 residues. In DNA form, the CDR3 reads TGCGCCAGCAGCTTCGGGACAGGGGGCGACACCGGGGAGCTGTTTTTT. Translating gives CASSFGTGGDTGELFF.

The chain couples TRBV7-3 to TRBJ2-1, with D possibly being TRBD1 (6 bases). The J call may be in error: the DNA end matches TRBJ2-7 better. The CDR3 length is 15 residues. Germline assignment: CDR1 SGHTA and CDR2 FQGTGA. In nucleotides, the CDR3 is TGTGCCAGCAGCTTAAACACAGGGACCCACAATGAGCAGTACTTC. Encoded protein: CASSLNTGTHNEQYF.

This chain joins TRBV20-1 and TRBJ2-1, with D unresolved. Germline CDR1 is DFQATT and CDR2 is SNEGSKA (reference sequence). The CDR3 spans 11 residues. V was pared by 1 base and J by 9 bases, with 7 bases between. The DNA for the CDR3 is TGCAGTGCTAGAGTTTTCAGTGAGCAGTTCTTC. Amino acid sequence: CSARVFSEQFF.

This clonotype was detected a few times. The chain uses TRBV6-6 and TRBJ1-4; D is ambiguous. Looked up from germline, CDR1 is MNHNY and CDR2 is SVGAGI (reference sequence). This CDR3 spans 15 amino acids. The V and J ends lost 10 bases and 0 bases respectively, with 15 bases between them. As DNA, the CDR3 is TGTGCCACAGAGGACGGAGGAACAACTAATGAAAAACTGTTTTTT. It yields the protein CATEDGGTTNEKLFF.

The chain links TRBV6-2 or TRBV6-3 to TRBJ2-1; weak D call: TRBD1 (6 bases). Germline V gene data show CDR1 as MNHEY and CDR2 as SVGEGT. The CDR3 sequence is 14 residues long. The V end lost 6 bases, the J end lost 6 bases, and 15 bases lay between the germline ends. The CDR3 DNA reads TGTGCCAGCAGGGGCAGGGGTGGCGGCAATGAGCAGTTCTTC. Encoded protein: CASRGRGGGNEQFF.

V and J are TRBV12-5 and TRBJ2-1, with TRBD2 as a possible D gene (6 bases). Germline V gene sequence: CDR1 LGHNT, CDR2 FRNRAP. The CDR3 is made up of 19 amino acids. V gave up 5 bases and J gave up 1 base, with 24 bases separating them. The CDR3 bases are TGTGCTAGTGGTCTGGAGGATAAGTTTGGGACTGAGTCCTACAATGAGCAGTTCTTC. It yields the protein CASGLEDKFGTESYNEQFF.

The CDR3 sequence is CSARGGGGNQETQYF. The CDR3 DNA follows: TGCAGTGCTAGGGGCGGCGGGGGGAATCAAGAGACCCAGTACTTC. The rearrangement uses TRBV20-1 and TRBJ2-5, with 8 bases lining up with TRBD2. CDR3 length equals 15 residues. From germline, CDR1 is DFQATT and CDR2 SNEGSKA (reference sequence). Trimming cost V 3 bases and J 2 bases; bases outside gene matches: 8.

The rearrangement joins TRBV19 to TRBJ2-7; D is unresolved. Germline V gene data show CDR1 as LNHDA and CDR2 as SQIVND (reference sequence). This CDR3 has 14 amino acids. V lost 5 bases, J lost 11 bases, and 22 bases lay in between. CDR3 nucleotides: TGTGCCAGTAGTGAGAGACCGACCACTTCGGGTGAGTACTTC. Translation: CASSERPTTSGEYF.

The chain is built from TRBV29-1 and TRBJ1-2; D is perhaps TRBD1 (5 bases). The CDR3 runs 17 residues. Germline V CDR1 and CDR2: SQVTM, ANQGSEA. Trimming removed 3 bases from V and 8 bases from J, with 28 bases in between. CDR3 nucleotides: TGCAGCGTTGAGGGCGTTATAGGGACGGCGGAAGGTTGGGGCTACACCTTC. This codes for CSVEGVIGTAEGWGYTF.

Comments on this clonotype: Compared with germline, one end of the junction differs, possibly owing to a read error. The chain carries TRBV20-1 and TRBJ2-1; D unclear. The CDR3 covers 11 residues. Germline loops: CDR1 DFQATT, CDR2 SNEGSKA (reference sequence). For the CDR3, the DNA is TGCAGTGCTAGAGAAGGACGCAAGCAGTCCTTC. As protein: CSAREGRKQSF.

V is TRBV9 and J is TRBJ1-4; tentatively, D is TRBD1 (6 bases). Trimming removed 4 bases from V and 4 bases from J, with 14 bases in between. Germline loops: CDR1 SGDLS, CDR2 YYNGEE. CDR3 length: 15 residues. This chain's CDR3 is CASSPYRDNNEKLFF. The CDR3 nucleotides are TGTGCCAGCAGCCCTTACCGGGACAATAATGAAAAACTGTTTTTT.

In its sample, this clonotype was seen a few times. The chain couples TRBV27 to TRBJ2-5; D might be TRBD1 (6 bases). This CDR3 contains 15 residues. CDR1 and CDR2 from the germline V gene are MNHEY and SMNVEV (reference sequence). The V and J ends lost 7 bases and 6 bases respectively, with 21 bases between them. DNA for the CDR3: TGTGCCAGCACCCCGAACAGGGTTAGTTGGCAGACCCAGTACTTC. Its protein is CASTPNRVSWQTQYF.